Each of the 27 T cell receptor beta chains below was sequenced from the same sample in a study of cytomegalovirus exposure and HLA in healthy donors. PCR was performed using 60 Vbeta and 13 Jbeta primers. Data came from immunoSEQ multiplex PCR; TCRdb stores just in-frame clones and leaves some out. Among about 86,000 clones listed, roughly 80% were seen once. The material sequenced was PBMCs. The source of these receptors is a woman between 35 and 50 years old in good health and CMV-seropositive.

The chain employs TRBV5-1 and TRBJ2-2, with D perhaps matching TRBD1 (5 bases). The V end was cut by 2 bases, the J end by 3 bases, with 11 bases between. The CDR3 has 15 amino acids. CDR1 and CDR2 (germline): SGHRS, YFSETQ. The CDR3 here is CASSFQGTYTGELFF. The CDR3 nucleotides are TGCGCCAGCAGCTTTCAGGGCACTTACACCGGGGAGCTGTTTTTT.

This clone has just a few counts. The rearrangement links TRBV7-2 to TRBJ1-5; no clear D. CDR3 length equals 15 residues. Per germline, CDR1 SGHTA and CDR2 FQGNSA. The germline V and J ends were trimmed by 4 bases and 4 bases, with 14 bases remaining between them. The CDR3 region has the DNA TGTGCCAGCAGCTCATTAGGAGCGTTAAATCAGCCCCAGCATTTT. Translation: CASSSLGALNQPQHF.

This chain connects TRBV19 to TRBJ1-2; 8 bases are a match to TRBD1. Per germline, CDR1 LNHDA and CDR2 SQIVND (reference sequence). The CDR3 has 16 residues. Germline trimming cut 4 bases from V and 6 bases from J; bases unmatched to any gene: 13. CDR3 amino acids: CASSRTRDRLIHGYTF. Written as DNA, the CDR3 is TGTGCCAGTAGTAGAACGAGGGACAGGTTAATTCATGGCTACACCTTC.

The chain joins TRBV28 to TRBJ2-7; weak D call: TRBD2 (5 bases). Germline V gene lookup returns CDR1 MDHEN and CDR2 SYDVKM. The ends were cut back, 6 bases at V and 3 bases at J, with 18 bases in the middle. The CDR3 sequence is 15 residues long. The CDR3 sequence: CASSPSSLAGYEQYF. The CDR3 DNA reads TGTGCCAGCAGCCCTTCCTCATTGGCGGGCTACGAGCAGTACTTC.

The chain uses TRBV18 and TRBJ1-4; D possibly corresponds to TRBD1 (5 bases). Trimming shortened V by 5 bases and J by 8 bases, and 9 bases separated the two germline ends. Looked up from germline, CDR1 is KGHSH and CDR2 is LQKENI. The CDR3 contains 12 residues. In nucleotides, the CDR3 is TGTGCCAGCTCAAGGGGAGGAGAAAAACTGTTTTTT. As protein: CASSRGGEKLFF.

The genes are TRBV5-1 and TRBJ2-3; D gene unclear. Germline-derived CDR1 and CDR2 are SGHRS and YFSETQ. The CDR3 loop spans 15 amino acids. Deletions cut 3 bases from V and 0 bases from J, with 11 bases between. CDR3 DNA sequence: TGCGCCAGCAGCTCTCAGAAGACTAGCACAGATACGCAGTATTTT. Its protein is CASSSQKTSTDTQYF.

The chain carries TRBV7-3 and TRBJ2-2; 8 bases are a match to TRBD2. CDR1 is SGHTA, CDR2 FQGTGA, per germline. J was trimmed by 1 base and V by 4 bases; bases with no gene match: 8. This CDR3 spans 17 amino acids. CDR3 region: CASSSAALAENTGELFF. The CDR3 bases are TGTGCCAGCAGCTCGGCGGCACTAGCGGAGAACACCGGGGAGCTGTTTTTT.

The J gene is TRBJ2-7, the V gene TRBV6-5; 8 positions agree with TRBD1. Trimming took 2 bases from V and 2 from J; bases not matched to a gene: 5. CDR1 is MNHEY and CDR2 is SVGAGI in the germline V gene. CDR3 size: 15 residues. The CDR3 nucleotides read TGTGCCAGCAGTTACGACAGGGGAGGAACCTACGAGCAGTACTTC. This translates into CASSYDRGGTYEQYF.

The chain couples TRBV27 to TRBJ1-1, with D maybe TRBD1 (6 bases). V lost 4 bases and J 6 bases, leaving 18 bases between the germline ends. Germline V gene lookup returns CDR1 MNHEY and CDR2 SMNVEV (reference sequence). The CDR3 extends over 15 amino acids. The CDR3 region is CASSYLLRGEAEAFF. As DNA, the CDR3 is TGTGCCAGCAGTTACCTACTCAGGGGAGAAGCTGAAGCTTTCTTT.

The chain carries TRBV28 and TRBJ2-1; the match to TRBD2 covers 10 bases. Germline V gene lookup returns CDR1 MDHEN and CDR2 SYDVKM. The length of the CDR3 is 14 residues. V shed 6 bases, J shed 9 bases, and the junction held 8 bases outside the gene matches. This chain's CDR3 is CASRLAGGWSEQFF. Written as DNA, the CDR3 is TGTGCCAGCAGGTTAGCGGGAGGTTGGAGTGAGCAGTTCTTC. The full variable domain, in which reference TRBV28 and TRBJ2-1 provide the parts outside the CDR3, is DVKVTQSSRYLVKRTGEKVFLECVQDMDHENMFWYRQDPGLGLRLIYFSYDVKMKEKGDIPEGYSVSREKKERFSLILESASTNQTSMYLCASRLAGGWSEQFFGPGTRLTVL.

The rearrangement uses TRBV4-2 and TRBJ1-5; perhaps TRBD1 as D (6 bases). Germline values: CDR1 LGHNA, CDR2 YNFKEQ. V lost 1 base and J lost 1, with 8 bases in between. The length of the CDR3 is 15 residues. In DNA, the CDR3 is TGTGCCAGCAGCCAAGCTCAGGGGAGCAATCAGCCCCAGCATTTT. Translating it yields CASSQAQGSNQPQHF.

This chain uses TRBV7-9 with TRBJ2-1; TRBD2 might be the D (6 bases). CDR1 is SEHNR and CDR2 is FQNEAQ in the germline V gene (reference sequence). The CDR3 spans 14 residues. V gave up 4 bases and J gave up 5 bases, with 12 bases separating them. CDR3 nucleotide sequence: TGTGCCAGCAGCTCCGCGGGACTCCACAATGAGCAGTTCTTC. It encodes CASSSAGLHNEQFF. The variable domain in full, with the rest retrieved from reference TRBV7-9 and TRBJ2-1, is DTGVSQNPRHKITKRGQNVTFRCDPISEHNRLYWYRQTLGQGPEFLTYFQNEAQLEKSRLLSDRFSAERPKGSFSTLEIQRTEQGDSAMYLCASSSAGLHNEQFFGPGTRLTVL.

This sequence joins TRBV19 and TRBJ2-3; D is possibly TRBD2 (6 bases). Germline V gives CDR1 LNHDA, CDR2 SQIVND (reference sequence). Trimming stripped 2 bases from V and 5 bases from J, with 11 bases between. The CDR3 runs 14 residues. The CDR3 DNA follows: TGTGCCAGTAGTATAAGGGCGGGGAAAGATACGCAGTATTTT. Its protein is CASSIRAGKDTQYF.

This clone was recorded a few times. The chain employs TRBV6-5 and TRBJ1-1; D uncertain. Germline CDR1 is MNHEY and CDR2 is SVGAGI. The CDR3 extends over 14 amino acids. V gave up 6 bases and J gave up 5 bases, with 16 bases separating them. For the CDR3, the DNA is TGTGCCAGCAGGTATGCCTTTACCGGGACTGAAGCTTTCTTT. It translates to CASRYAFTGTEAFF.

The chain uses TRBV5-1 and TRBJ1-1; the D gene is possibly TRBD1 (6 bases). Germline assignment: CDR1 SGHRS and CDR2 YFSETQ. The V end was cut by 0 bases, the J end by 1 base, with 13 bases between. CDR3 length equals 16 residues. In nucleotides, the CDR3 is TGCGCCAGCAGCTTGGCCCCGGACAGAGAGAACACTGAAGCTTTCTTT. Protein: CASSLAPDRENTEAFF.

The rearrangement joins TRBV15 to TRBJ2-2; 11 nucleotides match TRBD2. The germline V gene encodes CDR1 LNHNV and CDR2 YYDKDF (reference sequence). The CDR3 is 19 amino acids. The V segment lost 1 base and the J segment 2 bases; nucleotides outside the gene matches: 9. In nucleotides, the CDR3 is TGTGCCACCAGCAGAGTCCAGGGTAGCGGGGGGGTCAACACCGGGGAGCTGTTTTTT. It specifies CATSRVQGSGGVNTGELFF.

The rearrangement joins TRBV6-5 to TRBJ1-5, with D hard to call. The CDR3 totals 14 residues. In germline, CDR1 is MNHEY, CDR2 SVGAGI. V lost 6 bases and J lost 2, with 11 bases in between. The chain's CDR3 is CASSQAFGNQPQHF. CDR3 DNA: TGTGCCAGCAGCCAAGCTTTTGGCAATCAGCCCCAGCATTTT.

J is TRBJ1-5 and V is TRBV19, with 9 bases aligning to TRBD1. CDR1 LNHDA and CDR2 SQIVND come from the germline V gene (reference sequence). With V trimmed by 10 bases and J by 4 bases, 11 bases remained unmatched. CDR3 length equals 15 residues. The CDR3 nucleotides are TGTGCCACCTCGACCCCGACAGGGGGGAATCAGCCCCAGCATTTT. Translation: CATSTPTGGNQPQHF.

This chain joins TRBV7-2 and TRBJ2-1; 13 bases are shared with TRBD2. V shed 6 bases, J shed 7 bases, and the junction held 9 bases outside the gene matches. The germline gives CDR1 SGHTA, CDR2 FQGNSA. This CDR3 is built from 16 residues. The CDR3 nucleotides are TGTGCCAGCAGACTACTAGCGGGAGGGACCACGAATGAGCAGTTCTTC. Its protein product is CASRLLAGGTTNEQFF.

In the case of this clone: Additional DNA sequences in this sample encode the identical CDR3. V is TRBV6-1 and J is TRBJ1-1; D is uncertain. Trimming left V 1 base short and J 5 bases short, with 11 bases between. The CDR3 covers 14 residues. Germline lookup yields CDR1 MNHNS and CDR2 SASEGT. CDR3 residues: CASSEDSGWTEAFF. DNA for the CDR3: TGTGCCAGCAGTGAAGACAGTGGGTGGACTGAAGCTTTCTTT.

The chain combines TRBV10-3 with TRBJ2-5; TRBD2 matches 12 bases. Trimming cost V 4 bases and J 3 bases; bases outside gene matches: 0. From germline, CDR1 is ENHRY and CDR2 SYGVKD. This CDR3 is built from 14 residues. The CDR3 DNA is TGTGCCATCAGTGCTAGCGGGGGGGAAGAGACCCAGTACTTC. Translating it yields CAISASGGEETQYF.

Worth noting for this clone: Additional DNA sequences in this sample encode the identical CDR3. The V call is TRBV4-3, the J call TRBJ2-1; TRBD2 matches 8 bases. CDR1 is LGHNA and CDR2 is YSLEER in the germline V gene. After removal of 2 bases from V and 7 bases from J, the junction contained 10 bases not matched to a gene. This CDR3 has 16 residues. CDR3 residues: CASSQRTSSSGNEQFF. The CDR3 DNA sequence: TGCGCCAGCAGCCAACGGACTAGCTCCTCAGGGAATGAGCAGTTCTTC.

The chain employs TRBV6-5 and TRBJ2-1; D not resolved. The CDR3 spans 14 residues. Germline V gives CDR1 MNHEY, CDR2 SVGAGI. V lost 2 bases, J lost 4 bases, and 9 bases lay in between. The CDR3 DNA reads as TGTGCCAGCAGTTACCTGAACAAGTACAATGAGCAGTTCTTC. Its translation is CASSYLNKYNEQFF.

The J gene is TRBJ1-1, the V gene TRBV2; no clear D gene. V dropped 8 bases and J dropped 9 bases, with 13 bases sitting between them. This CDR3 region has 11 residues. Looked up from germline, CDR1 is SNHLY and CDR2 is FYNNEI. CDR3 amino acids: CASPAEGQAFF. Written as DNA, the CDR3 is TGTGCCAGCCCCGCGGAGGGTCAAGCTTTCTTT.

V gene TRBV5-6 combines with J gene TRBJ1-5; D is unresolved. The V end was cut by 0 bases, the J end by 9 bases, with 16 bases between. CDR3 length equals 15 residues. The germline CDR1 and CDR2 sequences are SGHDT and YYEEEE. The DNA for the CDR3 is TGTGCCAGCAGCTTGGGTGACGGATTGGGAGGGCCCCAGCATTTT. Translating gives CASSLGDGLGGPQHF.

This clone was found a few times. This CDR3 reads CASRSDRGLGRAFF. The CDR3 nucleotides read TGTGCCAGCAGATCCGACAGGGGCCTCGGGCGAGCTTTCTTT. J is TRBJ1-1 and V is TRBV28; 8 bases are shared with TRBD1. With 6 bases clipped from V and 10 bases from J, the junction kept 13 bases outside the gene matches. The germline gives CDR1 MDHEN, CDR2 SYDVKM. The CDR3 runs 14 residues.

The chain recombines TRBV7-2 with TRBJ1-3, with TRBD1 identical over 9 bases. Trimming took 7 bases from V and 4 from J; bases not matched to a gene: 8. The CDR3 sequence is 15 residues long. Per the germline V gene, CDR1 is SGHTA and CDR2 is FQGNSA. The CDR3 DNA follows: TGTGCCAGCAAACAGACAGGGGGATACGGAAACACCATATATTTT. Its translation is CASKQTGGYGNTIYF. Combining the CDR3 with reference TRBV7-2 and TRBJ1-3 gives the whole variable domain GAGVSQSPSNKVTEKGKDVELRCDPISGHTALYWYRQSLGQGLEFLIYFQGNSAPDKSGLPSDRFSAERTGGSVSTLTIQRTQQEDSAVYLCASKQTGGYGNTIYFGEGSWLTVV.